This record looks at one T cell receptor (beta chain) sequence and its context. What this receptor recognizes is not known. The record has no base qualities; no much larger clone is one base away. The CDR3 runs 14 residues from the cysteine to the phenylalanine. The DNA shown is the 42-base CDR3, in frame from base 1. V sheds 2 bases and J sheds 4 bases, leaving 12 bases between their ends. From the germline V gene (reference sequence), CDR1 is SGHKS and CDR2 is YYEKEE. The sample originates from a study of T cells in Graves' hyperthyroidism and ophthalmopathy (dated by TCRdb to the late 2010s). Background for the entire study: Peripheral blood was collected at initial diagnosis, before any treatment. TCR V-J signatures able to tell the groups apart were searched for in a discovery cohort of 90 to 100 patients, of whom 43 had Graves' ophthalmopathy and about 60 had stable Graves' hyperthyroidism. An independent validation cohort of fewer than 20 hyperthyroidism patients and 17 patients who later progressed to ophthalmopathy tested prospective prediction of ophthalmopathy. For training and testing, the 95 to 100 patients in the discovery cohort were randomly divided in a 7:3 ratio. Thyroid tissue and blood T-cell repertoires from six Graves' hyperthyroidism patients were also compared in the study. Once sampling was done, hyperthyroidism patients were given methimazole at a starting dose of 30 mg daily, whereas ophthalmopathy patients were given high-dose intravenous methylprednisolone. The paper describes TCR Vbeta CDR3 sequencing of roughly 130 peripheral blood samples, made up of 43 ophthalmopathy patients, around 78 hyperthyroidism patients and roughly 17 progressor patients.

Stable Graves' hyperthyroidism was defined as no progression to ophthalmopathy during 18 months of follow-up. Hyperthyroidism patients were newly diagnosed, with disease duration under 2 months, and aged 18 to 65 years. The study excluded patients with uncontrolled infections, other autoimmune diseases, pregnancy or lactation. Diagnoses relied on clinical symptoms, serum thyroxine and TRAb, thyroid ultrasound and orbital computed tomography. PBMCs were separated from 10 ml of fresh peripheral blood using Ficoll-Paque density gradient centrifugation. Total RNA was extracted using Trizol reagent, and RNA quality was assessed on an Agilent 2100 Bioanalyzer. General study outcomes and caveats: In validation, the model predicted progression to ophthalmopathy a median of around 6.5 months before onset, with about 71% sensitivity and roughly 77% specificity. A 13 V-J signature model separated ophthalmopathy from stable hyperthyroidism, with 87.88% sensitivity and about 81% specificity in cross-validation and 80%/75% in testing. Sample size was not statistically predetermined, and investigators were not blinded to group allocation. Most expanded thyroid clonotypes (frequency above 0.001) were also detected in blood, a finding suggesting that blood repertoires may reflect thyroid immune responses.

Amplification of TCR beta CDR3 regions was carried out from RNA transcripts. The first round of RT-PCR for the TCR CDR3 was performed with the HTBI primer set and the Qiagen OneStep RT-PCR kit. A second multiplex PCR round built the libraries, followed by size selection and purification. Libraries were sequenced paired-end with 100 bp reads on an Illumina HiSeq2000. The paper's processing steps were these. SOAPnuke was used to process the raw data, with reads discarded if the reads contained adapters or uncalled bases, had a mean Phred below 15, or lacked an exact constant-primer or identifier match. COPE v1.2.5 was used to merge the high-quality paired reads, and each unique nucleotide sequence was defined as a clonotype. MiTCR v1.1 was used to align clonotypes to the IMGT TRBV, TRBD and TRBJ reference segments. Only V-J combinations with frequency above 0.0001, covering 99% to 99.2% of repertoires, were analysed. The TCS score was defined as the ratio of F50 (clonal expansion) to E x V (chaos), calculated using BLOSUM62-based TCRdist between CDR3 peptides within each V-J. Welch's t-statistics and random forest reduced roughly 500 V-J features to about 13, which were used in a naive Bayes classifier (R e1071). Clones were called with MiXCR by TCRdb after fastp trimmed the public reads at Q25, and only in-frame beta chains were retained. Under each unique CDR3 protein, matching rows form one entry showing the most common genes and DNA. TCRdb's processing, not the study's, gives the V and J calls here. The sample has roughly 740,000 distinct CDR3 sequences on record, about 17% of them singletons. Under 9.5% of the sample lies in the top ten.

The rearranged segments are TRBV5-5 and TRBJ1-1; TRBD1 might be the D gene, on 5 matching bases. The TCR originated in a young man with Graves' hyperthyroidism. Sequenced: blood. The CDR3 protein: CASSFRTGTTEAFF. The bases are TGTGCCAGCAGCTTCCGGACGGGGACCACTGAAGCTTTCTTT.